Each of the 2 T cell receptor beta chains below was sequenced from the same sample in a study of Graves' ophthalmopathy and Graves' hyperthyroidism. CDR3 regions of TCR beta were amplified from RNA transcripts. The authors performed first-round RT-PCR with HTBI primers and then a second-round multiplex PCR. TCRdb reanalysed the multiplex PCR reads using MiXCR and keeps one entry per CDR3 protein. Of a few hundred thousand distinct CDR3 sequences listed, approximately 15% are singletons. The material sequenced was peripheral blood. The source of these receptors is a woman aged 18-29 years with stable Graves' hyperthyroidism.

This clonotype has only one observation. This rearrangement joins TRBV6-1 to TRBJ2-7; weak D call: TRBD1 (5 bases). Germline values: CDR1 MNHNS, CDR2 SASEGT. Trimming stripped 5 bases from V and 3 bases from J, with 14 bases between. The CDR3 length is 14 residues. As DNA, the CDR3 is TGTGCCAGCAGTCCAAGGGGATCATACTACGAGCAGTACTTC. It encodes CASSPRGSYYEQYF.

This clonotype was recorded many times. This sequence joins TRBV6-1 and TRBJ1-1; TRBD1 matches at 8 bases. CDR1 and CDR2 from the germline V gene are MNHNS and SASEGT. V lost 3 bases, J lost 1 base, and 4 bases stayed unmatched. The CDR3 contains 15 residues. The DNA for the CDR3 is TGTGCCAGCAGTGACCCCAGGGGGCAGAACACTGAAGCTTTCTTT. It yields the protein CASSDPRGQNTEAFF.